Sequencing of this T cell receptor (beta chain) was carried out in a study of CD8 T cells in ankylosing spondylitis. The CDR3 contains 15 residues. Germline V gives CDR1 SGHRS, CDR2 YFSETQ. J lost 5 bases, V lost 4 bases, and 8 bases had no gene match. This clonotype was counted only a few times. The antigen remains unidentified. Study-level points and caveats: Reactive arthritis synovial fluid and blood were previously reported to contain some motif variants. Matched synovial fluid from ankylosing spondylitis patients was reported to be enriched for disease-linked clones. A motif in TCR beta, a set of about 8 highly homologous variants, appeared characteristic of ankylosing spondylitis blood.

TCRdb itself ran the 5' RACE reads through MiXCR, one entry per CDR3 protein. The data hold under 150,000 distinct CDR3 sequences, with approximately 9.7% observed a single time. The sample taken for sequencing was blood, either unsorted or a sorted T cell fraction (not recorded which). The chain links TRBV5-1 to TRBJ2-5; 10 bases agree with TRBD2. The clonotype originates from a male donor with ankylosing spondylitis or in good health (not recorded which). This CDR3 reads CASSPVPGLAETQYF. The CDR3 DNA is TGCGCCAGCAGCCCCGTCCCGGGACTAGCGGAGACCCAGTACTTC.